The TCR beta chain under discussion was sequenced for a study of cytomegalovirus exposure and HLA in healthy donors. Whole-study results and caveats: Reported findings show TCR beta sequences accurately forecast HLA-A and HLA-B alleles in most subjects.

V shed 2 bases, J shed 3 bases, and the junction held 3 bases outside the gene matches. Germline assignment: CDR1 MNHEY and CDR2 SMNVEV (reference sequence). The CDR3 consists of 15 residues. Notes on this clone: The antigen remains unidentified.

PCR used 60 Vbeta primers and 13 Jbeta primers. Generated by immunoSEQ multiplex PCR, the TCRdb table keeps only in-frame clones and is missing some. This table has some 170,000 clones, 80% appearing once. The sequencing sample was made of PBMCs. The chain couples TRBV27 to TRBJ1-5; 8 positions agree with TRBD1. The sequence was obtained from a man between 18 and 35 years old in good health and CMV-seropositive. The CDR3 region is CASSLGTGDNQPQHF. The CDR3 DNA reads TGTGCCAGCAGTTTAGGGACAGGCGACAATCAGCCCCAGCATTTT.